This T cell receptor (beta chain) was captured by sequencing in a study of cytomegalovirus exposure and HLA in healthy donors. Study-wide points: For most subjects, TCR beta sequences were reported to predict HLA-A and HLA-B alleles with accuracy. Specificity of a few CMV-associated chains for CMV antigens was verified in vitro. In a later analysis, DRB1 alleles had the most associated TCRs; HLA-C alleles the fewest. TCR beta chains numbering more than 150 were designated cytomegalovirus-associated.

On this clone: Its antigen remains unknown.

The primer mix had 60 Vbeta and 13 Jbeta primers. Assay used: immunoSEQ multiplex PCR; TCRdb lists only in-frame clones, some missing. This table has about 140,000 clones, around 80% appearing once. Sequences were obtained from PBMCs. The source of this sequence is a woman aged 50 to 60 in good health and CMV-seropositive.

CDR3 in amino acids: CASSQAGTYPYNEQFF. In DNA form, the CDR3 reads TGCGCCAGCAGCCAAGCAGGGACTTACCCTTACAATGAGCAGTTCTTC. V and J are TRBV4-1 and TRBJ2-1, with D possibly TRBD2 on 6 matching bases. Per the germline V gene, CDR1 is MGHRA and CDR2 is YSYEKL. V was pared by 1 base and J by 4 bases, with 14 bases between. This CDR3 has 16 residues.